This TCR beta chain is drawn from a study of blood T cells in healthy people across ages. Points from the study as a whole: PBMC samples, being unsorted, prevented any conclusive comparison of naive and antigen-experienced cells. Both naive CD4+ cell counts and diversity were greater in long-lived donors than in aged donors.

Sample donors were healthy Caucasian individuals that came from Russia, aged roughly 6 to 95. The V and J ends lost 5 bases and 10 bases, in that order; junction bases with no gene match: 6. Looked up from germline, CDR1 is SGHVS and CDR2 is FQNEAQ. The CDR3 extends over 12 amino acids. A sample-barcoded 5' primer and a J-beta primer mix were used in a second PCR of roughly 7 to 11 cycles. Via MiXCR, TCRdb re-called the 5' RACE reads, giving one row per CDR3 protein. The sample has around 900,000 distinct CDR3 sequences, under 30% seen once. About this clonotype: Its specificity is unknown.

Input material: blood. J is TRBJ1-1 and V is TRBV7-8; TRBD1 matches at 8 bases. This TCR was sampled from a woman of 80 years or more in good health. In DNA form, the CDR3 reads TGTGCCAGCAGCCCGGACAGGGAAGGAGCTTTCTTT. Translation gives CASSPDREGAFF.